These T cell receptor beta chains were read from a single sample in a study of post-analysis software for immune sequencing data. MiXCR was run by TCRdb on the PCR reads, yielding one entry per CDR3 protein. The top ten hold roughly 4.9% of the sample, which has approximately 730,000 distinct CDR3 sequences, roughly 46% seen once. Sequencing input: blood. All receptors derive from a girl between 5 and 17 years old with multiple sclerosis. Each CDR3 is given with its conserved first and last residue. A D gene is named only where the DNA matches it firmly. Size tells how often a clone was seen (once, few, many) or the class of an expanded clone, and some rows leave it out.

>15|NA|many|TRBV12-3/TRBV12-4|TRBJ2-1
CASSFRRSSYNEQFF
TGTGCCAGCAGTTTTCGGCGGAGCTCCTACAATGAGCAGTTCTTC
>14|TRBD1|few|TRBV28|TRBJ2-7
CASSLPTGRVEQYF
TGTGCCAGCAGTTTACCGACAGGGCGGGTCGAGCAGTACTTC
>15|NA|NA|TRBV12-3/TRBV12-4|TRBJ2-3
CASSFRQVATDTQYF
TGTGCCAGCAGTTTTAGACAGGTGGCCACAGATACGCAGTATTTT
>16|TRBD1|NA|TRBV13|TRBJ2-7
CASSQGQGTYTYEQYF
TGTGCCAGCAGCCAGGGACAGGGGACTTATACCTACGAGCAGTACTTC
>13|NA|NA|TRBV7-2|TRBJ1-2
CAGSPSQDYGYTF
TGTGCCGGCAGCCCCTCGCAGGATTATGGCTACACCTTC
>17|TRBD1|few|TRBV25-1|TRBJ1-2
CASSEFRGQGTTYGYTF
TGTGCCAGCAGTGAATTTAGAGGACAGGGTACTACTTATGGCTACACCTTC
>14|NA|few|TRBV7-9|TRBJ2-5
CASSIPGSEETQYF
TGTGCCAGCAGCATCCCGGGATCCGAAGAGACCCAGTACTTC
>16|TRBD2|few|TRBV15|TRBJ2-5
CATSRDRTSGQETQYF
TGTGCCACCAGCAGAGATCGAACTAGCGGACAAGAGACCCAGTACTTC
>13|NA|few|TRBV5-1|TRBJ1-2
CASSLVRQDGYTF
TGCGCCAGCAGCTTGGTTAGACAGGATGGCTACACCTTC
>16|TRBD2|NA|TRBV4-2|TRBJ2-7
CASSQEGLVGIYEQYF
TGTGCCAGCAGCCAAGAAGGACTAGTGGGGATCTACGAGCAGTACTTC
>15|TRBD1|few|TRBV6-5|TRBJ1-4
CASSPQGPTNEKLFF
TGTGCCAGCAGTCCACAGGGGCCGACTAATGAAAAACTGTTTTTT
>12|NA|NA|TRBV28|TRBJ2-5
CASSRLDPEQYF
TGTGCCAGCAGCCGACTAGATCCTGAGCAGTACTTC
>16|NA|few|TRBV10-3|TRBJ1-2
CATYQPFPGHGDGYTF
TGTGCCACGTATCAGCCCTTTCCGGGACATGGGGATGGCTACACCTTC
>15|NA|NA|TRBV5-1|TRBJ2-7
CASSLTLTGDYEQYF
TGCGCCAGCAGCTTGACTCTCACAGGAGACTACGAGCAGTACTTC
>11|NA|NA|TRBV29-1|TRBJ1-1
CSVDYGTEAFF
TGCAGCGTTGATTACGGCACTGAAGCTTTCTTT
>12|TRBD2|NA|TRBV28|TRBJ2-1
CASSSLEREGFF
TGTGCCAGCAGTTCCCTTGAGCGGGAGGGGTTCTTC
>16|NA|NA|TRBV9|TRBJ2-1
CASSPQRLQSYNEQFF
TGTGCCAGCAGCCCGCAACGGCTGCAATCCTACAATGAGCAGTTCTTC
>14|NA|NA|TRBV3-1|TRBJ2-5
CASSHRDSQNGQYF
TGTGCCAGCAGCCACCGGGACTCTCAGAACGGGCAGTACTTC
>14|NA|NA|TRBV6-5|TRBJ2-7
CASRRDRNSYEQYF
TGTGCCAGCAGGCGGGACAGAAACTCCTACGAGCAGTACTTC
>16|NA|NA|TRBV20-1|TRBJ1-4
CSAREGRGMQNEKLFF
TGCAGTGCTAGAGAGGGGAGGGGGATGCAGAATGAAAAACTGTTTTTT
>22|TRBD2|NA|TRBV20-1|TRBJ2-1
CSARGAWAWDSGRAALYNEQFF
TGCAGTGCGAGAGGGGCTTGGGCATGGGATAGCGGGAGGGCCGCCCTCTACAATGAGCAGTTCTTC
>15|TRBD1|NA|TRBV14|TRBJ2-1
CASSRRRDRFDEQFF
TGTGCCAGCAGCCGCAGGCGGGACAGGTTCGATGAGCAGTTCTTC
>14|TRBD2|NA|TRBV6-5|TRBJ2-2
CASSWGGGVGELFF
TGTGCCAGCAGCTGGGGGGGGGGAGTCGGGGAGCTGTTTTTT
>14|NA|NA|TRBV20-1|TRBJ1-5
CSARSGVSNQPQHF
TGCAGTGCTAGATCCGGGGTTAGCAATCAGCCCCAGCATTTT
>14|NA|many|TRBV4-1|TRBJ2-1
CASSQVWESNEQFF
TGCGCCAGCAGCCAAGTGTGGGAGTCGAATGAGCAGTTCTTC
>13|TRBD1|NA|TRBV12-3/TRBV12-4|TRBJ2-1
CATTGQPYNEQFF
TGTGCCACCACGGGACAGCCTTACAATGAGCAGTTCTTC
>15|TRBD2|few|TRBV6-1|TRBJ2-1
CASSGTSGGYNEQFF
TGTGCCAGCAGTGGGACTAGCGGGGGATACAATGAGCAGTTCTTC
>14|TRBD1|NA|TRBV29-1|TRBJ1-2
CSVEGTEKVGGYTF
TGCAGCGTTGAGGGGACAGAGAAGGTCGGCGGCTACACCTTC
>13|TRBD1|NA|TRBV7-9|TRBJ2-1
CASSLEGANEQFF
TGTGCCAGCAGCTTAGAGGGGGCAAATGAGCAGTTCTTC
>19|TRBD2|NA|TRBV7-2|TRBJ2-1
CASSLGGLALPSSYNEQFF
TGTGCCAGCAGCTTAGGCGGACTAGCGTTACCGAGCTCCTACAATGAGCAGTTCTTC
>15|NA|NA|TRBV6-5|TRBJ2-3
CASSPQHTGTDTQYF
TGTGCCAGCAGCCCACAGCATACTGGCACAGATACGCAGTATTTT
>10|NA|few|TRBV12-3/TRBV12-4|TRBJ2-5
CASDGETQYF
TGTGCCAGCGATGGAGAGACCCAGTACTTC
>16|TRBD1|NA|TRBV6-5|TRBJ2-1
CASSYYGTGGLDEQFF
TGTGCCAGCAGTTACTATGGGACAGGGGGTCTGGATGAGCAGTTCTTC
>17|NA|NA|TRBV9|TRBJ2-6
CASSVAGFTSGANVLTF
TGTGCCAGCAGCGTAGCGGGCTTTACCTCTGGGGCCAACGTCCTGACTTTC
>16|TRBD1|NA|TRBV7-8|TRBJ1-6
CASSFPQGAGNSPLHF
TGTGCCAGCAGCTTCCCCCAGGGGGCAGGGAATTCACCCCTCCACTTT
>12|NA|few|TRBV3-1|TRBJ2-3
CASSQATDTQYF
TGTGCCAGCAGCCAAGCAACAGATACGCAGTATTTT
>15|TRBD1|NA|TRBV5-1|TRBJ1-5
CASSAGTASNQPQHF
TGCGCCAGCAGTGCCGGGACAGCCTCCAATCAGCCCCAGCATTTT
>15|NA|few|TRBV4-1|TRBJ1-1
CASSQNDRPNTEAFF
TGCGCCAGCAGCCAGAACGACAGGCCGAACACTGAAGCTTTCTTT
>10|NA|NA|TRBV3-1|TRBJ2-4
CASSQGPQYF
TGTGCCAGCAGCCAAGGGCCTCAGTACTTC
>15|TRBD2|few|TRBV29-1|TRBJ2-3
CSVAPTSGRADTQYF
TGCAGCGTGGCACCGACTAGCGGGAGGGCAGATACGCAGTATTTT
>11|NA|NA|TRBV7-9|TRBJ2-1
CSPSSTNEQFF
TGTTCCCCGTCTAGCACGAATGAGCAGTTCTTC
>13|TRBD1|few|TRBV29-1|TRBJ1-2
CSVGGGGDYGYTF
TGCAGCGTGGGCGGAGGGGGCGACTATGGCTACACCTTC
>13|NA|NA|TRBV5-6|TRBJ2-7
CASRAPYSYEQYF
TGTGCCAGCAGAGCGCCGTACTCCTACGAGCAGTACTTC
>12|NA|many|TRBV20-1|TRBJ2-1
CSARALINEQFF
TGCAGTGCTAGAGCACTAATCAATGAGCAGTTCTTC
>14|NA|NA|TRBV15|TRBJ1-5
CATSREDEDQPQHF
TGTGCCACCAGCAGAGAAGATGAAGACCAGCCCCAGCATTTT
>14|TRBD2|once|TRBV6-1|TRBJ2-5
CASRHSGNQETQYF
TGTGCCAGCAGACATAGCGGGAACCAAGAGACCCAGTACTTC
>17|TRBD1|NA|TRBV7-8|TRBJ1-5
CASSTGQGELINQPQHF
TGTGCCAGCAGCACGGGACAGGGTGAGCTGATCAATCAGCCCCAGCATTTT
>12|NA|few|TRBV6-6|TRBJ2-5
CASSYRTTTQYF
TGTGCCAGCAGTTACAGGACAACGACCCAGTACTTC
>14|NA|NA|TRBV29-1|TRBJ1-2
CSAFAPDRKGDYTF
TGCAGCGCCTTCGCTCCTGACAGGAAGGGTGACTACACCTTC
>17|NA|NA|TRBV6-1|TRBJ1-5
CASSEDAGHTWRQPQHF
TGTGCCAGCAGTGAAGACGCGGGACACACGTGGAGGCAGCCCCAGCATTTT
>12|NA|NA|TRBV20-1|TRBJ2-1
CSAKLGGNEQFF
TGCAGTGCCAAACTGGGCGGCAATGAGCAGTTCTTC
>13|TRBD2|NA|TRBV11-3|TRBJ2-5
CASGRARRETQYF
TGTGCCAGCGGGAGGGCTCGGAGAGAGACCCAGTACTTC
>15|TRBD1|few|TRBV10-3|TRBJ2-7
CAISPGQGPSYEQYF
TGTGCCATCAGTCCGGGACAGGGACCCTCCTACGAGCAGTACTTC
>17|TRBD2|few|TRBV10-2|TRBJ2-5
CASSDRSRLAGKETQYF
TGCGCCAGCAGTGATCGTTCCCGGCTAGCGGGTAAAGAGACCCAGTACTTC